This T cell receptor beta chain emerged from a study of cytotoxic CD8 clonotypes in ibrutinib-treated CLL. Whole-study context: Response samples followed a median around 11 months of treatment, range 6 to 36. Regarding the study as a whole: T-cell clonality at baseline went above that of age-matched healthy donors and rose and fell with circulating CD8+ T-cell counts.

Points on this clone: Its antigen is unknown.

CDR1 and CDR2 (germline): SGHNT, YYREEE (reference sequence). The CDR3 is 13 amino acids. Trimming cost V 1 base and J 3 bases, with 7 bases left between them. Profiling relied on immunoSEQ multiplex PCR, and the TCRdb table lists in-frame clones only, not all of them. The sample gives under 200,000 clones, about 80% of which show up once; roughly 4.5% is in the top ten. The receptor was isolated from a human donor with chronic lymphocytic leukemia. Sequenced material: PBMCs, taken after 24 months of ibrutinib treatment. V usage is TRBV5-4 and J usage is TRBJ1-1; perhaps TRBD1 as D (5 bases). The CDR3 protein is CASSLKGYTEAFF. CDR3 in DNA: TGTGCCAGCAGCTTGAAGGGGTACACTGAAGCTTTCTTT.